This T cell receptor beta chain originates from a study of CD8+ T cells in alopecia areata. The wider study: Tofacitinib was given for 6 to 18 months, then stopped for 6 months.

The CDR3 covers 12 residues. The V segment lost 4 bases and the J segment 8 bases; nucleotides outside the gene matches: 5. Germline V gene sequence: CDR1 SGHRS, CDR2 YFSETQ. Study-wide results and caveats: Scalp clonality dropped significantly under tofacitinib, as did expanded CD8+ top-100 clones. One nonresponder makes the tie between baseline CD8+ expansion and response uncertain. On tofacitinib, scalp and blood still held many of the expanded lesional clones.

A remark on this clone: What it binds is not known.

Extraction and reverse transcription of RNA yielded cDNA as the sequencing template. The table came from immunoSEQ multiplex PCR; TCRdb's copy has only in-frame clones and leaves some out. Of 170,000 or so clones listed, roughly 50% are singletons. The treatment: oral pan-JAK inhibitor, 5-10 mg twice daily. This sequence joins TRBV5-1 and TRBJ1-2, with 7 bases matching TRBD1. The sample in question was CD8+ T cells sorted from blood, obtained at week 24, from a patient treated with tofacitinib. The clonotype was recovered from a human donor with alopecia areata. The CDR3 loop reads CASSADRDGYTF. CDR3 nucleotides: TGCGCCAGCAGCGCTGACAGGGACGGCTACACCTTC.